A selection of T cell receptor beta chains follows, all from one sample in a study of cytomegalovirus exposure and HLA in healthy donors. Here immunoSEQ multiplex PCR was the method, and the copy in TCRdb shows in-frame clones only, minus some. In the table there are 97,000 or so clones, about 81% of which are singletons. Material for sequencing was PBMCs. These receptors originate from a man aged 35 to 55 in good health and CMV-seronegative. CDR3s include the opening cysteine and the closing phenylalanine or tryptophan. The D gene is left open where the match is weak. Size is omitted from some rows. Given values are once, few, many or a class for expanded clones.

cdr3_nt: TGTGCCAGCAGCTTAGACAGGTCTGGCACCGGGGAGCTGTTTTTT; cdr3_aa: CASSLDRSGTGELFF; v_call: TRBV7-6; clone_size: once; d_call: .; j_call: TRBJ2-2
cdr3_nt: TGTGCCATCAGTTTCGACAGAGGCTACGGCTACACCTTC; cdr3_aa: CAISFDRGYGYTF; v_call: TRBV10-3; clone_size: .; d_call: .; j_call: TRBJ1-2
cdr3_nt: TGCGCCAGCAGCCAAGGACAGAGTCGGGATCAGCCCCAGCATTTT; cdr3_aa: CASSQGQSRDQPQHF; v_call: TRBV4-1; clone_size: .; d_call: .; j_call: TRBJ1-5
cdr3_nt: TGCAGCGTTGGCATACATACGAACACCGGGGAGCTGTTTTTT; cdr3_aa: CSVGIHTNTGELFF; v_call: TRBV29-1; clone_size: .; d_call: .; j_call: TRBJ2-2
cdr3_nt: TGTGCCAGCAGAGGGACAGGGCTCTACGAGCAGTACTTC; cdr3_aa: CASRGTGLYEQYF; v_call: TRBV5-6; clone_size: few; d_call: TRBD1; j_call: TRBJ2-7
cdr3_nt: TGTGCTGTAACGACCCCGGGACAGGGTCCTCTCACTAGTGAAGCTTTCTTT; cdr3_aa: CAVTTPGQGPLTSEAFF; v_call: TRBV12-5; clone_size: .; d_call: TRBD1; j_call: TRBJ1-1
cdr3_nt: TGTGCCAGTAGCAGGGGACTAGCGGGGCAAGAGACCCAGTACTTC; cdr3_aa: CASSRGLAGQETQYF; v_call: TRBV19; clone_size: .; d_call: TRBD2; j_call: TRBJ2-5
cdr3_nt: TGTGCCAGCAGCGTAGGCACGGCGGGGGTCAATGAGCAGTTCTTC; cdr3_aa: CASSVGTAGVNEQFF; v_call: TRBV9; clone_size: once; d_call: TRBD2; j_call: TRBJ2-1
cdr3_nt: TGTGCCAGCAGTGCCGACATAACCTACTCTGGGGCCAACGTCCTGACTTTC; cdr3_aa: CASSADITYSGANVLTF; v_call: TRBV6-1; clone_size: .; d_call: .; j_call: TRBJ2-6
cdr3_nt: TGTGCCAGCAGCTTCCGGGACAGGGGTTCTGAGCAGTACTTC; cdr3_aa: CASSFRDRGSEQYF; v_call: TRBV28; clone_size: .; d_call: TRBD1; j_call: TRBJ2-7
cdr3_nt: TGTGCCAGCAGCTTGGGGCAGGCCGATCCTCCCCAGCATTTT; cdr3_aa: CASSLGQADPPQHF; v_call: TRBV11-2; clone_size: .; d_call: .; j_call: TRBJ1-5
cdr3_nt: TGTGCCAGCAGCGTGCGGGGGGTCACAGATACGCAGTATTTT; cdr3_aa: CASSVRGVTDTQYF; v_call: TRBV7-2; clone_size: .; d_call: TRBD2; j_call: TRBJ2-3
cdr3_nt: TGCGCCAGCAGCTTGGGTTTGGACATGTACCAAGAGACCCAGTACTTC; cdr3_aa: CASSLGLDMYQETQYF; v_call: TRBV5-1; clone_size: few; d_call: .; j_call: TRBJ2-5
cdr3_nt: TGTGCCAGCAGCTATTCTAGGGATGGGGCCGCGTTCTTC; cdr3_aa: CASSYSRDGAAFF; v_call: TRBV7-3; clone_size: .; d_call: .; j_call: TRBJ2-1
cdr3_nt: TGTGCCAGCAGCCAAAAGGATCAGGTCCTAAATCAGCCCCAGCATTTT; cdr3_aa: CASSQKDQVLNQPQHF; v_call: TRBV16; clone_size: once; d_call: .; j_call: TRBJ1-5
cdr3_nt: TGTGCCAGCTCACCAAGGACACCACCGGGTGAAAAACTGTTTTTT; cdr3_aa: CASSPRTPPGEKLFF; v_call: TRBV18; clone_size: .; d_call: .; j_call: TRBJ1-4
cdr3_nt: TGTGCCAGCAGTCAAAATCCGGACAGGGACGAGCAGTACTTC; cdr3_aa: CASSQNPDRDEQYF; v_call: TRBV5-4; clone_size: .; d_call: TRBD1; j_call: TRBJ2-7
cdr3_nt: TGTGCCAGCAGTGAGTCCAGGGGGCAAAACATTCAGTACTTC; cdr3_aa: CASSESRGQNIQYF; v_call: TRBV6-1; clone_size: .; d_call: TRBD1; j_call: TRBJ2-4
cdr3_nt: TGCGCCAGCAGCTTGGTGGTGACAGGGAACACAGATACGCAGTATTTT; cdr3_aa: CASSLVVTGNTDTQYF; v_call: TRBV5-1; clone_size: .; d_call: TRBD1; j_call: TRBJ2-3
cdr3_nt: TGTACCAGCAGCCTGGACAGGGACATAGGTTCTATAGGCAATCAGCCCCAGCATTTT; cdr3_aa: CTSSLDRDIGSIGNQPQHF; v_call: TRBV5-6; clone_size: .; d_call: TRBD1; j_call: TRBJ1-5
cdr3_nt: TGTGCCAGCAGCCCATGGAGAGAAGAGACCCAGTACTTC; cdr3_aa: CASSPWREETQYF; v_call: TRBV7-2; clone_size: .; d_call: .; j_call: TRBJ2-5
cdr3_nt: TGTGCCAGCAGCTTCCAGGGGGGAACCGGGGAGCTGTTTTTT; cdr3_aa: CASSFQGGTGELFF; v_call: TRBV5-6; clone_size: .; d_call: .; j_call: TRBJ2-2
cdr3_nt: TGTGCCAGTAGTAGTAGACAGGGTGCTTGGACCCAGTACTTC; cdr3_aa: CASSSRQGAWTQYF; v_call: TRBV19; clone_size: .; d_call: TRBD1; j_call: TRBJ2-5
cdr3_nt: TGTGCCAGCAGCTTAGAGGGGGCTACTGAAGCTTTCTTT; cdr3_aa: CASSLEGATEAFF; v_call: TRBV7-6; clone_size: .; d_call: TRBD1; j_call: TRBJ1-1
cdr3_nt: TGTGCCAGCAGGGGCAGGGAAGAGACCCAGTACTTC; cdr3_aa: CASRGREETQYF; v_call: TRBV28; clone_size: few; d_call: .; j_call: TRBJ2-5
cdr3_nt: TGCAGCGGAATGGGGGGCACTGAAGCTTTCTTT; cdr3_aa: CSGMGGTEAFF; v_call: TRBV29-1; clone_size: .; d_call: .; j_call: TRBJ1-1
cdr3_nt: TGTGCCAGCAGTTGGAGACCCGAGGGTACTGAAGCTTTCTTT; cdr3_aa: CASSWRPEGTEAFF; v_call: TRBV27; clone_size: .; d_call: .; j_call: TRBJ1-1
cdr3_nt: TGTGCCAGCAGCTTAGAAAGGGGGTACCGCGGCACAGATACGCAGTATTTT; cdr3_aa: CASSLERGYRGTDTQYF; v_call: TRBV11-1; clone_size: .; d_call: .; j_call: TRBJ2-3
cdr3_nt: TGCGCCAGCAGCTTGGGGGGGGTTATTAGCTCTGGAAACACCATATATTTT; cdr3_aa: CASSLGGVISSGNTIYF; v_call: TRBV5-1; clone_size: once; d_call: .; j_call: TRBJ1-3
cdr3_nt: TGTGCCAGCAGCGACACAGGGGGCTACGGCTACACCTTC; cdr3_aa: CASSDTGGYGYTF; v_call: TRBV9; clone_size: .; d_call: TRBD1; j_call: TRBJ1-2
cdr3_nt: TGTGCCAGCAGCTTAGGTCGTGAGACACCCCTCCACTTT; cdr3_aa: CASSLGRETPLHF; v_call: TRBV11-2; clone_size: .; d_call: .; j_call: TRBJ1-6
cdr3_nt: TGTGCCAGCTCAACCACCCCTGGGACAGGGAACTCCTACGAGCAGTACTTC; cdr3_aa: CASSTTPGTGNSYEQYF; v_call: TRBV18; clone_size: .; d_call: TRBD1; j_call: TRBJ2-7
cdr3_nt: TGTGCCAGCAGCTTAGATAATGCGGTTTTTTTGGACACTGAAGCTTTCTTT; cdr3_aa: CASSLDNAVFLDTEAFF; v_call: TRBV7-2; clone_size: .; d_call: .; j_call: TRBJ1-1
cdr3_nt: TGTGCCAGCTCTAGGGGATACTACGAGCAGTACTTC; cdr3_aa: CASSRGYYEQYF; v_call: TRBV28; clone_size: .; d_call: .; j_call: TRBJ2-7
cdr3_nt: TGTGCCAGCAGTGTGGGGGGGAGCAATCAGCCCCAGCATTTT; cdr3_aa: CASSVGGSNQPQHF; v_call: TRBV25-1; clone_size: .; d_call: .; j_call: TRBJ1-5
cdr3_nt: TGTGCCAGCTCACTCCGGGACAGGGGAAACGAAAAACTGTTTTTT; cdr3_aa: CASSLRDRGNEKLFF; v_call: TRBV18; clone_size: .; d_call: TRBD1; j_call: TRBJ1-4
cdr3_nt: TGCGCCAGCAGCCAGGGGGGAGGAAGGGACCTCTACGAGCAGTACTTC; cdr3_aa: CASSQGGGRDLYEQYF; v_call: TRBV4-1; clone_size: .; d_call: .; j_call: TRBJ2-7
cdr3_nt: TGCGCCAGCAGCTCCGGGACAACCCAAGAGACCCAGTACTTC; cdr3_aa: CASSSGTTQETQYF; v_call: TRBV5-1; clone_size: .; d_call: .; j_call: TRBJ2-5
cdr3_nt: TGTGCCAGCAGTGAAGCTCCTACAGGCACAACGAATTCACCCCTCCACTTT; cdr3_aa: CASSEAPTGTTNSPLHF; v_call: TRBV6-1; clone_size: few; d_call: .; j_call: TRBJ1-6
cdr3_nt: TGTGCCAGCACCCTAGGACTTGAGCAGTTCTTC; cdr3_aa: CASTLGLEQFF; v_call: TRBV5-4; clone_size: .; d_call: .; j_call: TRBJ2-1
cdr3_nt: TGCGCCAGCAGCCAAAGACTAGCGGGGGGGCAAGATACGCAGTATTTT; cdr3_aa: CASSQRLAGGQDTQYF; v_call: TRBV5-1; clone_size: once; d_call: TRBD2; j_call: TRBJ2-3
cdr3_nt: TGTGCCAGTAGTGATCCGGGACAGGGCCCACCCCTCCACTTT; cdr3_aa: CASSDPGQGPPLHF; v_call: TRBV19; clone_size: .; d_call: TRBD1; j_call: TRBJ1-6
cdr3_nt: TGTGCCAGCAGTGACCCTCGGGGGGGCTACTACGAGCAGTACTTC; cdr3_aa: CASSDPRGGYYEQYF; v_call: TRBV6-1; clone_size: .; d_call: TRBD2; j_call: TRBJ2-7
cdr3_nt: TGCGCCAGCAGCCCGGGACTAGCGGCCAAGGAGACCCAGTACTTC; cdr3_aa: CASSPGLAAKETQYF; v_call: TRBV5-1; clone_size: .; d_call: TRBD2; j_call: TRBJ2-5
cdr3_nt: TGTGCCAGCAGTCCTCGGACAGGGGGCGGGGGTGGGACTTTCTTT; cdr3_aa: CASSPRTGGGGGTFF; v_call: TRBV6-5; clone_size: .; d_call: TRBD1; j_call: TRBJ1-1
cdr3_nt: TGCAGCGTTGAAGTGACAGGGGCCGGGGAGCTGTTTTTT; cdr3_aa: CSVEVTGAGELFF; v_call: TRBV29-1; clone_size: .; d_call: TRBD1; j_call: TRBJ2-2
cdr3_nt: TGTGCCAGCAGTCAAGGGACAGGGGGCGGCTATGGCTACACCTTC; cdr3_aa: CASSQGTGGGYGYTF; v_call: TRBV6-1; clone_size: .; d_call: TRBD1; j_call: TRBJ1-2
cdr3_nt: TGTGCCAGTAGTATCTCAGGGTACAATCAGCCCCAGCATTTT; cdr3_aa: CASSISGYNQPQHF; v_call: TRBV19; clone_size: .; d_call: .; j_call: TRBJ1-5
cdr3_nt: TGTGCCAGCACCTTCAGGGCATCGTCCCAGCATTTT; cdr3_aa: CASTFRASSQHF; v_call: TRBV5-8; clone_size: .; d_call: .; j_call: TRBJ1-5
cdr3_nt: TGCAGTGCCTTCACAGGGGGCGAGCAGTACTTC; cdr3_aa: CSAFTGGEQYF; v_call: TRBV20-1; clone_size: once; d_call: TRBD1; j_call: TRBJ2-7
cdr3_nt: TGTGCCATCGGGGGCAGGGATCAGCCCCAGCATTTT; cdr3_aa: CAIGGRDQPQHF; v_call: TRBV10-3; clone_size: few; d_call: .; j_call: TRBJ1-5